This entry lists 21 T cell receptor beta chains sequenced from one sample in a study of tissue T cells after allogeneic stem cell transplantation. Sequencing was performed with immunoSEQ multiplex PCR; in TCRdb, only in-frame clones are kept and a portion is missing. The sample consists of about 50,000 clones, 73% of them appearing once. Sequencing was done on a sample of sorted cells pooled from one or two spleens. The origin of the receptors is a pool of C57BL/6 mice in good health.

Points on this clone: Germline and genes: mouse. From the germline J gene comes the end of the CDR3, since the read stops 1 residue before it. The chain has TRBV5 and TRBJ2-5; 12 bases align to TRBD1. V shed 3 bases and J 6 bases; nucleotides not matched to a gene: 4. The germline gives CDR1 LGHNA, CDR2 YNLKQL (reference sequence). The CDR3 loop spans 15 amino acids. CDR3 residues: CASSQGTGGLDTQYF. The covered CDR3 bases are TGTGCCAGCAGCCAGGGGACAGGGGGCTTGGACACCCAGTAC.

Worth noting for this clone: Germline and genes here are mouse. Sequencing ends 1 residue short of the CDR3 end; the germline J gene provides the rest. Other DNA sequences in the same sample also yield this CDR3. The chain employs TRBV3 and TRBJ2-7; D call uncertain. The V gene lost 3 bases and the J gene lost 0 bases, with 6 bases spanning the gap. CDR1 and CDR2 from the germline V gene are SNHLY and FYNGKV (reference sequence). CDR3 size: 13 residues. The sequenced part of the CDR3 DNA is TGTGCCAGCAGCTTGGGGAGCTCCTATGAACAGTAC. This encodes CASSLGSSYEQY. The full CDR3 reads CASSLGSSYEQYF. The complete variable domain, with remaining parts taken from reference TRBV3 and TRBJ2-7, reads GPKVLQIPSHQIIDMGQMVTLNCDPVSNHLYFYWYKQILGQQMEFLVNFYNGKVMEKSKLFKDQFSVERPDGSYFTLKIQPTALEDSAVYFCASSLGSSYEQYFGPGTRLTVL.

With regard to this clone: The gene names here belong to mouse. The read is 1 residue too short to cover the CDR3 end, so that end is filled in from the germline J gene. The chain carries TRBV3 and TRBJ2-7; 11 bases align to TRBD1. Trimming took 5 bases from V and 3 from J; bases not matched to a gene: 3. CDR3 size: 14 residues. Looked up from germline, CDR1 is SNHLY and CDR2 is FYNGKV (reference sequence). The CDR3 sequence is CASSADRGLYEQYF. CDR3 DNA, as far as it was read: TGTGCCAGCAGCGCGGACAGGGGGCTCTATGAACAGTAC.

This clone showed up just a few times. Gene labels here are mouse ones. The read ends 1 residue before the CDR3 terminus; that terminus is restored from the germline J gene. The chain links TRBV15 to TRBJ1-4; 9 bases are a match to TRBD1. CDR3 size: 15 residues. V lost 1 base to trimming and J lost 7 bases; unmatched junction nucleotides: 4. Germline CDR1 SGHND, CDR2 FRSKSL. The sequenced CDR3 bases are TGTGCCAGCAGTTTAGGGGGACAGGGTGGCGAAAGATTATTT. The encoded protein is CASSLGGQGGERLF. The CDR3 in its entirety is CASSLGGQGGERLFF.

This clone has only a few counts. Any gene name here is a mouse gene name. The read halts 1 residue ahead of the CDR3 end, with the missing end drawn from the germline J gene. This sequence joins TRBV13-3 and TRBJ2-7, with 9 bases identical to TRBD2. The CDR3 is made up of 16 amino acids. Germline-derived CDR1 and CDR2 are NNHDY and SYVADS. V lost 5 bases and J lost 0; bases outside the gene matches: 9. The CDR3 reads CASSAVGLGSSYEQYF. The DNA read from the CDR3 is TGTGCCAGCAGCGCTGTAGGACTGGGGAGCTCCTATGAACAGTAC.

In the case of this clone: Mouse germline and gene names are used. The read halts 1 residue ahead of the CDR3 end, with the missing end drawn from the germline J gene. The chain combines TRBV24 with TRBJ1-6; D remains unclear. TRBJ1-6 is filed as an ORF, its function uncertain. This CDR3 has 12 residues. V was cut by 7 bases and J by 4 bases, with 5 bases left in between. CDR1 is KGHTA and CDR2 is FRNEEI in the germline V gene. The CDR3 DNA, read in part, is TGTGCCAGCATGAGGTATAATTCGCCCCTCTAC. It specifies CASMRYNSPLY. The complete CDR3 reads CASMRYNSPLYF.

Note on this clone: Gene names are mouse gene names. Sequencing ends 1 residue short of the CDR3 end; the germline J gene provides the rest. V gene TRBV2 combines with J gene TRBJ2-2; 12 nucleotides line up with TRBD1. V was pared by 4 bases and J by 1 base, with 4 bases of the junction left unmatched. CDR3 length: 17 amino acids. Germline V lookup: CDR1 LGHNA, CDR2 YSYQKL. This CDR3 is CASSRGTGGRNTGQLYF. The part of the CDR3 DNA that was read is TGTGCCAGCAGCCGCGGGACAGGGGGCCGAAACACCGGGCAGCTCTAC.

This clone has just a few counts. Germline and genes: mouse. Coverage ceases 1 residue before the CDR3 finishes, and the germline J gene fills in the end. V is TRBV13-2 and J is TRBJ2-7; D is undetermined. This CDR3 contains 12 residues. Germline V gene lookup returns CDR1 NNHNN and CDR2 SYGAGS (reference sequence). The germline V and J ends were trimmed by 1 base and 4 bases, with 6 bases remaining between them. CDR3 DNA (partial): TGTGCCAGCGGTGATTGGGTTTATGAACAGTAC. Its translation: CASGDWVYEQY. The CDR3 in its entirety is CASGDWVYEQYF.

In regard to this clone: Here the gene names and germline are mouse. The CDR3 goes on 1 residue after the read ends, and that part is filled in from the germline J gene. J is TRBJ2-1 and V is TRBV5, with 9 bases fitting TRBD2. Trimming cost V 0 bases and J 6 bases; bases outside gene matches: 6. There are 16 residues in the CDR3. The germline V gene has CDR1 LGHNA and CDR2 YNLKQL (reference sequence). The CDR3 spells CASSQDAGGEIAEQFF. The part of the CDR3 DNA that was read is TGTGCCAGCAGCCAAGACGCTGGGGGGGAGATTGCTGAGCAGTTC.

This clone occurred a few times. Mouse gene names and germline throughout. The CDR3: CASSIDWGGYEQYF. The covered CDR3 bases are TGTGCCAGCAGTATAGATTGGGGGGGATATGAACAGTAC. The chain is built from TRBV19 and TRBJ2-7, with 8 bases identical to TRBD2. The read comes to an end 1 residue before the CDR3 does, leaving the germline J gene to fill in the end. J gave up 4 bases and V 0 bases, and 3 bases lay outside the gene matches. From germline, CDR1 is FNHDT and CDR2 SITEND (reference sequence). The CDR3 is 14 residues long.

Details on this clone: Genes and germline are mouse. With the read ending 1 residue before the CDR3 end, the germline J gene is used to fill in that end. V is TRBV17 and J is TRBJ2-7, with D maybe TRBD2 (6 bases). This CDR3 spans 14 amino acids. The germline V and J ends were trimmed by 1 base and 0 bases, with 7 bases remaining between them. From germline, CDR1 is MNHDT and CDR2 YYDKIL. The part of the CDR3 DNA that was read is TGTGCTAGCAGTAGAGGGGGGGTCTCCTATGAACAGTAC. Protein: CASSRGGVSYEQY. The whole CDR3 protein reads CASSRGGVSYEQYF.

Notes on this clone: Genes and germline come from the mouse. The read ends 1 residue before the CDR3 terminus; that terminus is restored from the germline J gene. V and J are TRBV12-2 and TRBJ2-1; TRBD2 aligns across 8 bases. The V and J ends lost 4 bases and 6 bases, in that order; junction bases with no gene match: 7. Germline loops: CDR1 SGHLS, CDR2 HYDKME. The CDR3 loop spans 14 amino acids. CDR3 bases read: TGTGCCAGCTCCCTCCGGGACTGGTTTGCTGAGCAGTTC. Its protein product is CASSLRDWFAEQF. The whole CDR3 protein is CASSLRDWFAEQFF.

Concerning this clone: Gene names are the mouse ones. With the read ending 1 residue before the CDR3 end, the germline J gene is used to fill in that end. V usage is TRBV4 and J usage is TRBJ2-4; D might be TRBD1 (6 bases). Germline loops: CDR1 LGHDT, CDR2 YNNKQL (reference sequence). The CDR3 spans 13 residues. The V end lost 5 bases, the J end lost 2 bases, and 8 bases lay between the germline ends. The CDR3 DNA, read in part, is TGTGCCAGCAGCCACAGGGTTCAAAACACCTTGTAC. It codes for CASSHRVQNTLY. The CDR3 in full is CASSHRVQNTLYF.

For this clone: The gene symbols are mouse symbols. The DNA read from the CDR3 is TGTGGTGCTAGTCCCTGGGGCTATGCTGAGCAGTTC. This translates into CGASPWGYAEQF. The CDR3 as a whole reads CGASPWGYAEQFF. The chain couples TRBV20 to TRBJ2-1; TRBD2 is a possible D gene (6 bases). The read is 1 residue too short to cover the CDR3 end, so that end is filled in from the germline J gene. V lost 3 bases, J lost 3 bases, and 9 bases lay in between. The germline gives CDR1 GFQATS, CDR2 STVNSAI. There are 13 residues in the CDR3.

Only a few counts were recorded for this clone. Gene names are mouse gene names. The CDR3 end lies 1 residue beyond the end of the read and is filled in from the germline J gene. The chain is built from TRBV29 and TRBJ2-7; 10 bases fit TRBD1. The CDR3 is made up of 14 amino acids. Germline V gene lookup returns CDR1 MSHET and CDR2 SYDVDS. V lost 4 bases to trimming and J lost 7 bases; unmatched junction nucleotides: 7. CDR3 DNA, as far as it was read: TGTGCTAGCAGTTCCGGGACAGGGGCGGGGGAACAGTAC. It translates to CASSSGTGAGEQY. The whole CDR3 protein is CASSSGTGAGEQYF.

With respect to this clone: Genes here carry mouse names. The observed sequence ends 1 residue before the CDR3 terminus, with the missing tail filled in from the germline J gene. This sequence joins TRBV31 and TRBJ1-1; D gene unclear. Per germline, CDR1 GKSSPN and CDR2 SITVG. Between the trimmed V and J ends, which lost 1 base and 1 base, there was a span of 7 bases. The CDR3 spans 13 residues. The CDR3 DNA, read in part, is TGTGCCTGGAGTCCCACAGAAAACACAGAAGTCTTC. Residues: CAWSPTENTEVF. The CDR3 reads in full as CAWSPTENTEVFF.

This clone came up a few times. These gene names are mouse names. The read comes to an end 1 residue before the CDR3 does, leaving the germline J gene to fill in the end. This chain links TRBV2 with TRBJ1-6; 8 bases are a match to TRBD1. TRBJ1-6 is recorded as an ORF, its role being uncertain. The CDR3 is 15 amino acids. Germline CDR1 is LGHNA and CDR2 is YSYQKL. V shed 0 bases and J 6 bases; nucleotides not matched to a gene: 1. The CDR3 sequence: CASSQEGQGNSPLYF. The covered CDR3 bases are TGTGCCAGCAGCCAAGAAGGACAGGGTAATTCGCCCCTCTAC.

With regard to this clone: Gene names are mouse gene names. With the read ending 1 residue before the CDR3 end, the germline J gene is used to fill in that end. V is TRBV13-1 and J is TRBJ2-7, with 12 bases aligning to TRBD2. V gave up 5 bases and J gave up 4 bases; unmatched junction bases: 1. CDR1 is NSHNY, CDR2 SYGAGN, per germline. This CDR3 is 13 amino acids long. The CDR3 loop reads CASRDWGGYEQYF. The part of the CDR3 DNA that was read is TGTGCCAGCAGGGACTGGGGGGGTTATGAACAGTAC.

To note about this clone: These gene names are mouse names. The read stops 1 residue short of the end of the CDR3; the missing end is completed from the germline J gene. The chain has TRBV13-2 and TRBJ2-4, with TRBD2 matching 8 bases. Germline-derived CDR1 and CDR2 are NNHNN and SYGAGS (reference sequence). J gave up 2 bases and V 0 bases, and 8 bases lay outside the gene matches. This CDR3 region has 17 residues. Partial CDR3 DNA: TGTGCCAGCGGTGATGCAATGCGCTGGGGGGATCAAAACACCTTGTAC. Its translation is CASGDAMRWGDQNTLY. The whole CDR3 sequence reads CASGDAMRWGDQNTLYF.

Concerning this clone itself: Genes and germline come from the mouse. The missing CDR3 end, 1 residue past where the read stops, is filled in from the germline J gene. The chain couples TRBV13-1 to TRBJ2-7, with 11 bases fitting TRBD1. After removal of 4 bases from V and 4 bases from J, the junction contained 4 bases not matched to a gene. CDR3 size: 14 residues. Germline V gene data show CDR1 as NSHNY and CDR2 as SYGAGN. The CDR3 here is CASSRDRGIYEQYF. Partial CDR3 DNA: TGTGCCAGCAGTCGGGACAGGGGGATTTATGAACAGTAC.

With respect to this clone: Each gene name is a mouse one. CDR3 bases read: TGCACCTGCAGTTCTCGACAGGAAGGCTATGCTGAGCAGTTC. Its translation: CTCSSRQEGYAEQF. The full CDR3 protein reads CTCSSRQEGYAEQFF. The chain has TRBV1 and TRBJ2-1; D might be TRBD1 (6 bases). The read falls 1 residue short of the CDR3 end, and the missing part is taken from the germline J gene. V was clipped by 5 bases and J by 3 bases, with 14 bases between them. Germline assignment: CDR1 NSQYPW and CDR2 LRSPGD (reference sequence). The length of the CDR3 is 15 residues. The variable domain in full, completed from reference TRBV1 and TRBJ2-1, reads VTLLEQNPRWRLVPRGQAVNLRCILKNSQYPWMSWYQQDLQKQLQWLFTLRSPGDKEVKSLPGADYLATRVTDTELRLQVANMSQGRTLYCTCSSRQEGYAEQFFGPGTRLTVL.